What follows is one T cell receptor beta chain and its context. What it binds is not known. The record originates from a study of shared clonotypes between healthy human individuals. Study outcomes and limitations: Clonotype sharing among donors was thought likely to change with sequencing depth. Compared with clonotypes that all four donors shared, non-shared clonotypes had lower generation probabilities. Memory subsets generally showed lower estimated richness than naive subsets.

Profiled with immunoSEQ multiplex PCR; TCRdb holds only in-frame clones, not every one. This sample yields approximately 2.5 million clones, of which 85% to 95% are seen a single time; 0.14% belongs to the top ten. The length of the CDR3 is 13 residues. Trimming cost V 4 bases and J 3 bases, with 9 bases left between them. The germline CDR1 and CDR2 sequences are KGHSH and LQKENI. The sample comprised naive CD4+ T cells sorted from blood. The sample's subset: CD45RA+ positively selected. This TCR derives from a man younger than 35 in good health. This chain connects TRBV18 to TRBJ2-5; maybe TRBD1 (6 bases). The CDR3 nucleotides read TGTGCCAGCTCACGGAACAGGGAAGAGACCCAGTACTTC. It yields the protein CASSRNREETQYF.